The 5 T cell receptor beta chains given below trace back to one sample, sequenced in a study of T-cell memory formation after mild COVID-19. TCRdb re-analysed the 5' RACE reads in MiXCR, keeping a single row per CDR3 protein. Among roughly 450,000 distinct CDR3 sequences listed, 15% to 20% were seen once. The sequencing input was PBMCs or a T cell subset sorted from them (not recorded which). The receptors here all came from an adult woman who had mild COVID-19 (a few samples of this study predate the infection). Cell type and time point are not known.

This clonotype has only a few counts. J is TRBJ2-5 and V is TRBV30, with 9 bases aligning to TRBD2. CDR3 length: 14 residues. J lost 5 bases, V lost 5 bases, and 9 bases had no gene match. The germline V gene encodes CDR1 GTSNPN and CDR2 SVGIG (reference sequence). CDR3: CAWAFSGSRETQYF. Written as DNA, the CDR3 is TGTGCCTGGGCTTTTAGCGGGAGTCGTGAGACCCAGTACTTC.

This clonotype was detected only a few times. This chain connects TRBV11-2 to TRBJ2-2, with D perhaps assigned TRBD1 or TRBD2 (6 bases each). This CDR3 spans 19 amino acids. V lost 3 bases, J lost 5 bases, and 25 bases lay in between. Germline assignment: CDR1 SGHAT and CDR2 FQNNGV. The DNA of the CDR3 is TGTGCCAGCAGCTTCAAATGGTATCAACAGGGAGGTGGGACCGGGGAGCTGTTTTTT. The encoded protein is CASSFKWYQQGGGTGELFF.

This clonotype has only a few counts. This chain links TRBV13 with TRBJ1-2; TRBD1 is a possible D gene (6 bases). Trimming took off 0 bases at V and 8 bases at J, with 16 bases between the two ends. This CDR3 is built from 15 residues. Germline V gene data show CDR1 as PRHDT and CDR2 as FYEKMQ (reference sequence). The CDR3, as DNA: TGTGCCAGCAGCTTAGGCCGCCAACAGGGTGGAGGCTACACCTTC. Translating it yields CASSLGRQQGGGYTF.

Ten or more counts support this clonotype. The rearrangement uses TRBV12-3 or TRBV12-4 and TRBJ1-4; the D is unclear. This CDR3 has 14 residues. V lost 3 bases and J 6 bases, leaving 11 bases between the germline ends. The CDR3 loop is CASSFRAEDEKLFF. CDR3 coding DNA: TGTGCCAGCAGTTTCCGGGCTGAGGATGAAAAACTGTTTTTT.

The chain employs TRBV6-5 and TRBJ1-1; no reliable D call. The CDR3 sequence is 15 residues long. Germline V gives CDR1 MNHEY, CDR2 SVGAGI. V was pared by 0 bases and J by 3 bases, with 11 bases between. Here the CDR3 DNA reads TGTGCCAGCAGTTACTCGACCCCTAAGCACACTGAAGCTTTCTTT. Protein product: CASSYSTPKHTEAFF.